This TCR beta chain was sequenced for a study of blood T cell repertoires in COVID-19. Whole-study context: Sources were T cells, B-cell-depleted T cells, or PBMCs; the material itself was cDNA or gDNA.

Study processing details: Researchers report that nucleated cell counts were estimated from reference gene primer amplification. Repertoires were generated with immunoSEQ multiplex PCR, while TCRdb's copy carries only in-frame clones and drops some. The V and J calls and the clone size are those of that table, but D and trimming were determined from the DNA. Here the sample spans fewer than 35,000 clones, 90% being singletons. The junction had 17 bases not matched to a gene; V was cut back by 6 bases and J by 6 bases. This CDR3 comprises 18 residues. The germline CDR1 and CDR2 sequences are PRHDT and FYEKMQ (reference sequence).

The sequenced sample was peripheral blood. This receptor was taken from a human donor in a cohort sampled during active COVID-19. V usage is TRBV13 and J usage is TRBJ2-1; TRBD2 aligns across 10 bases. The DNA of the CDR3 is TGTGCCAGCAGGTCCTCTGGTAGCGGGAGGAGGCGGGGCAATGAGCAGTTCTTC. Its protein product is CASRSSGSGRRRGNEQFF.